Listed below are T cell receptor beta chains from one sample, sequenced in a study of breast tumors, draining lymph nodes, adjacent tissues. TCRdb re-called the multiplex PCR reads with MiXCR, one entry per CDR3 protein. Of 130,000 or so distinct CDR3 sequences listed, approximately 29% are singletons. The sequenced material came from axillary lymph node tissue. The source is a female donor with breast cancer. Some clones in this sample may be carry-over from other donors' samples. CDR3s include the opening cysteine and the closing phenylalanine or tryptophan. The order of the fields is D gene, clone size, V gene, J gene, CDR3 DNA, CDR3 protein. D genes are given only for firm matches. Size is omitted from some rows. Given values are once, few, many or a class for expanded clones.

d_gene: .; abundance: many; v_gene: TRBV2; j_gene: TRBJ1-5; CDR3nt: TGTGCCAGCTCGCCGGAACGAAGCAATCAGCCCCAGCATTTT; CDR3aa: CASSPERSNQPQHF
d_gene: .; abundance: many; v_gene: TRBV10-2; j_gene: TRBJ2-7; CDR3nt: TGCGCCAACAGCAGCCGAGCGCCTTCCAACTACGAGCAGTACTTC; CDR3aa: CANSSRAPSNYEQYF
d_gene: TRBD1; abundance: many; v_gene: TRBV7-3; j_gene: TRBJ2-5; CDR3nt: TGTGCCAGCAGCTTAGGCGACAGGGTGGGGGAGACCCAGTACTTC; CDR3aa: CASSLGDRVGETQYF
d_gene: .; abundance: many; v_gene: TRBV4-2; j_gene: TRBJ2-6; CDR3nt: TGTGCCAGCAGCCAAGAGATATCCTCTGGGGCCAACGTCCTGACTTTC; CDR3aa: CASSQEISSGANVLTF
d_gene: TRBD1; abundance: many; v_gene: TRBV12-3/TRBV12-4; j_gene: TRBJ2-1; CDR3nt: TGTGCCAGCAGTAAGGCGGGACAGGGGACCTACAATGAGCAGTTCTTC; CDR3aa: CASSKAGQGTYNEQFF
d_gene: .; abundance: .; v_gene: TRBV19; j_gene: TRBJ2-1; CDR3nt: TGTGCCAGTGGGGACCGACACGACCTCTACGATGAGCAGTTCTTC; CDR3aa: CASGDRHDLYDEQFF
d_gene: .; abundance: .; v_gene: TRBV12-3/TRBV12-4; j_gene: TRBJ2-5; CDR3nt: TGTGCCAGCAGTTTAGGTTATGCCCGGGAGACCCAGTACTTC; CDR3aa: CASSLGYARETQYF
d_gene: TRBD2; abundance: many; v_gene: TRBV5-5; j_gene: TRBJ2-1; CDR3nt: TGTGCCAGCAGCGAACAAGCGGGGGCGAAGTTCTTC; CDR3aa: CASSEQAGAKFF
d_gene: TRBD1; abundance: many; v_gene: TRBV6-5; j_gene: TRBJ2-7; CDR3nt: TGTGCCAGCAGTTACTCCCACCAGGGGGCACGGGAGCAGTACTTC; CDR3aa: CASSYSHQGAREQYF
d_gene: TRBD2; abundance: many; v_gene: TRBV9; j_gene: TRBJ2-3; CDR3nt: TGTGCCAGCAGCCCACAGGGACTAGCGGGGGGGCTAACAGATACGCAGTATTTT; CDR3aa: CASSPQGLAGGLTDTQYF
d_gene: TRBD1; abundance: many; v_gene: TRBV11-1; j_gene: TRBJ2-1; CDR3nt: TGTGCCAGCAGCACCCGGACAGGGAAGAGGTCCTCAGTGGATGAGCAGTTCTTC; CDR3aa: CASSTRTGKRSSVDEQFF
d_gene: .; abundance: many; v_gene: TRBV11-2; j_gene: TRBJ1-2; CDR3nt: TGTGCCAGCAGCCGCGGCTATGGCTACACCTTC; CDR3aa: CASSRGYGYTF
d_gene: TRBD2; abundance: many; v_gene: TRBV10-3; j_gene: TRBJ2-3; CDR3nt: TGTGCCATACGACTAGCGGGGACAGATACGCAGTATTTT; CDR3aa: CAIRLAGTDTQYF
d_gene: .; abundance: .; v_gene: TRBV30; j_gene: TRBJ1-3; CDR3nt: TGTGCCTGGAGTCAGGGTTTGTCTGGAAACACCATATATTTT; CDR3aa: CAWSQGLSGNTIYF
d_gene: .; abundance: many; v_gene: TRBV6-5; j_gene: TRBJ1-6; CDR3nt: TGTGCCAGCAGTTACGCCCTTACATGGAAAAGTTCACCCCTCCACTTT; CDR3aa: CASSYALTWKSSPLHF
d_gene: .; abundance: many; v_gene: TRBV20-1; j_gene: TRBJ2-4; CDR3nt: TGCAGTGCTGGGGACCCTCGGGGCCCCAAAAACATTCAGTACTTC; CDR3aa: CSAGDPRGPKNIQYF
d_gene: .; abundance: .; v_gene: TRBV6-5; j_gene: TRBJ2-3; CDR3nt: TGTGCCAGCAGTTACTCCTCAGGGGCAGGCACAGATACGCAGTATTTT; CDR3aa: CASSYSSGAGTDTQYF
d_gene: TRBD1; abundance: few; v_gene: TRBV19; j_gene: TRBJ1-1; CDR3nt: TGTGCCAGTAGTGACACCGGGACAGGGAGGGCTGAAGCTTTCTTT; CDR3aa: CASSDTGTGRAEAFF
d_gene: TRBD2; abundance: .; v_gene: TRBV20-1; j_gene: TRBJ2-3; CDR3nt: TGCAGTGCTAGAGTGGGTAGCGGGAGGGTCGAAGATACGCAGTATTTT; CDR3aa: CSARVGSGRVEDTQYF
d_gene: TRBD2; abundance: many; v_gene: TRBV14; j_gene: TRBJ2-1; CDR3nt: TGTGCCAGCAGCCTGTTCCGGGGGGATGAGCAGTTCTTC; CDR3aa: CASSLFRGDEQFF
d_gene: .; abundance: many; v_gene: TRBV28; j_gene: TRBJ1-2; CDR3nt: TGTGCCAGCAGTGTCCAGGGTAGGGATGGCTACACCTTC; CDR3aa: CASSVQGRDGYTF
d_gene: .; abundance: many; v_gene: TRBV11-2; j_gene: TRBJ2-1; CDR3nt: TGTGCCAGCAGCTTAGAGATCCGGAATGAGCAGTTCTTC; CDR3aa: CASSLEIRNEQFF
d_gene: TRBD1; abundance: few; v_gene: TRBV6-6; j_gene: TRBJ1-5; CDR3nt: TGTGCCAGCAGTCCCGGACAGGGAAATAGCAATCAGCCCCAGCATTTT; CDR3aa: CASSPGQGNSNQPQHF
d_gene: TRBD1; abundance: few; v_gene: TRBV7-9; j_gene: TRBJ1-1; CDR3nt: TGTGCCAGCAGCTCGGACAGGGGATGGGACACTGAAGCTTTCTTT; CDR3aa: CASSSDRGWDTEAFF
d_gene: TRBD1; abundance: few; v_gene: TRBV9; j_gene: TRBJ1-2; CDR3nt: TGTGCCAGCAGCGGAGGGACAGAAAACTATGGCTACACCTTC; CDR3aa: CASSGGTENYGYTF
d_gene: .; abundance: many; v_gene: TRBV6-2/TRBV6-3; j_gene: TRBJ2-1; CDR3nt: TGTGCCAGCACTTCTCTCCCGGTTGTGCAGTTCTTC; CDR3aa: CASTSLPVVQFF
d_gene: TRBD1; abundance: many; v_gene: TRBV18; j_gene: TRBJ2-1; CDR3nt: TGTGCCAGCTCACCGACAGGGGTTTTTGGAAATGAGCAGTTCTTC; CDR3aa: CASSPTGVFGNEQFF
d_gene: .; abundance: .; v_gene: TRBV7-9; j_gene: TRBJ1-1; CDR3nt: TGTGCCAGCAACCTAGGGGACACGGGAGGGACTGAAGCTTTCTTT; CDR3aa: CASNLGDTGGTEAFF
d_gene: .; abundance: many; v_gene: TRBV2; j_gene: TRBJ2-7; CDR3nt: TGTGCCAGCAGGGACACTCTCTACGAGCAGTACTTC; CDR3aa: CASRDTLYEQYF
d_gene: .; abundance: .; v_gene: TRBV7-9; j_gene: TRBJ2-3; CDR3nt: TGTGCCAGCAGCTTAGTGGGGGCCAACACAGATACGCAGTATTTT; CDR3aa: CASSLVGANTDTQYF
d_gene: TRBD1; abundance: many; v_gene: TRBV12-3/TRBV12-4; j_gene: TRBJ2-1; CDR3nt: TGTGCCAGCAGGGACAGGGGTGAGCAGTTCTTC; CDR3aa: CASRDRGEQFF
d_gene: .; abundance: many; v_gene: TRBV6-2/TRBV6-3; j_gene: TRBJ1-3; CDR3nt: TGTGCCAGCAACCCCGGCCACTCTGGAAACACCATATATTTT; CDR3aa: CASNPGHSGNTIYF
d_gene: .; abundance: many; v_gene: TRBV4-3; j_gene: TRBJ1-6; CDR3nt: TGCGCCAGCAGCCAAGCTCCTCCGGGGGCTGAATATTCACCCCTCCACTTT; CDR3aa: CASSQAPPGAEYSPLHF
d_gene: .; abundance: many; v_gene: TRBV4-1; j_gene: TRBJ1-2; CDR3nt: TGCGCCAGCAGCCACGAAGCCAAGTCCTATGGCTACACCTTC; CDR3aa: CASSHEAKSYGYTF
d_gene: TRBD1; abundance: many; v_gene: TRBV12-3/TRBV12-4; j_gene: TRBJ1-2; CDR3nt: TGTGCCAGCAGTCTAACCGGGACAGGCTATGGCTACACCTTC; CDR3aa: CASSLTGTGYGYTF
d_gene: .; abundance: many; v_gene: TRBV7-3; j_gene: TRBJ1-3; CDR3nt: TGTGCCAGCAGCTCACTGGGACCAATCTCTGGAAACACCATATATTTT; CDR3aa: CASSSLGPISGNTIYF
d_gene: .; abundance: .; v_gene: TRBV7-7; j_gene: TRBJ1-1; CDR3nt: TGTGCTAGCAGCCCCTTAGACCCGGGAAGGGCTTTCTTT; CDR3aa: CASSPLDPGRAFF
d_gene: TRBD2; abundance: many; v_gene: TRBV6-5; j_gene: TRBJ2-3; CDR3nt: TGTGCCAGCAGTTACGGAGGGTCTGGGCGGGGGGGGAGCACAGATACGCAGTATTTT; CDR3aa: CASSYGGSGRGGSTDTQYF
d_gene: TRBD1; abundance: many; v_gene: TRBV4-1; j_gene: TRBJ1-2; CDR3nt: TGCGCCAGCAGCCTCGGGACAGGGTTTGTCTATGGCTACACCTTC; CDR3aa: CASSLGTGFVYGYTF
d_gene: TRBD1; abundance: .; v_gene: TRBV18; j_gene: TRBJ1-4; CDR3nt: TGTGCCAGCTCACTGGGACAGGGGATTGAAAAACTGTTTTTT; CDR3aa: CASSLGQGIEKLFF
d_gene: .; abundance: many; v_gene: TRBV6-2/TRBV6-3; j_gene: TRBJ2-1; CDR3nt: TGTGCCAGCAGTTACAAGCGACTCTCCGGTGGGTTCTTC; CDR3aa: CASSYKRLSGGFF
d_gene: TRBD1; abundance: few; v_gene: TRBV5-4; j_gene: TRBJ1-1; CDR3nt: TGTGCCAGCAGCCAGGGGGCTGAAGCTTTCTTT; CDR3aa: CASSQGAEAFF
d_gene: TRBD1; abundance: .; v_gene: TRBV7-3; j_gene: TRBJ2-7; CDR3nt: TGTGCCAGCAGCCCTGGACAGGGGAACACCGGGGAGCTGTACTTC; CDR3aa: CASSPGQGNTGELYF
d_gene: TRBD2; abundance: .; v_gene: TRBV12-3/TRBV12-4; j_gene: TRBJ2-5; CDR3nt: TGTGCCAGCAGTCCCTGGGGAGGGACAGAGACCCAGTACTTC; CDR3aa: CASSPWGGTETQYF